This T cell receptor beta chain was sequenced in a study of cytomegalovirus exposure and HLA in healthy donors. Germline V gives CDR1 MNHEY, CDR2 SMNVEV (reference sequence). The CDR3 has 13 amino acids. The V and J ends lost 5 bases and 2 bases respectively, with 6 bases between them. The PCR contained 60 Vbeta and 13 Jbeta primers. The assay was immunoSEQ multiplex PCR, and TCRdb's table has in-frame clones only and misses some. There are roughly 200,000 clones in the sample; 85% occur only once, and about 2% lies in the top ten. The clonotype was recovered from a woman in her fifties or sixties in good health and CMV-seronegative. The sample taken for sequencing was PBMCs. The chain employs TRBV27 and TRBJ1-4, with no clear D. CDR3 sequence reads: CASSPGTNEKLFF. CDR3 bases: TGTGCCAGCAGTCCCGGGACTAATGAAAAACTGTTTTTT.